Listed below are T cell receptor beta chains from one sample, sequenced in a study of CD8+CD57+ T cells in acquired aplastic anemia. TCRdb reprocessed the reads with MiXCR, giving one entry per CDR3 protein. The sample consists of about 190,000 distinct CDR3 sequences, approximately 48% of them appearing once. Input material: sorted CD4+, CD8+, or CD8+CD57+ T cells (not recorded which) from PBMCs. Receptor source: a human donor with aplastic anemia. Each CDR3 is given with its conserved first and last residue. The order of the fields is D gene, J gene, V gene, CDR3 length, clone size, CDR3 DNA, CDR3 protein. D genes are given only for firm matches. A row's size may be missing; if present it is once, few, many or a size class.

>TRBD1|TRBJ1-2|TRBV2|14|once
TGTGCCAGAAGACAGGGAAAAACCCCATATGGCTACACCTTC
CARRQGKTPYGYTF
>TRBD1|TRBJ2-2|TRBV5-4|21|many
TGTGCCAGCAGCATGCCAACCGGGACAGGGGTGGTCTGGAGGAACACCGGGGAGCTGTTTTTT
CASSMPTGTGVVWRNTGELFF
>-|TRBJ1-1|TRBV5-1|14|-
TGCGCCAGCAGCTTGAGCGGTCTGAGCACTGAAGCTTTCTTT
CASSLSGLSTEAFF
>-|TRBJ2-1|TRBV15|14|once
TGTGCCACCAGCCACGTAGTGGGGGCGGTTGAGCAGTTCTTC
CATSHVVGAVEQFF
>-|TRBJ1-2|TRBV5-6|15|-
TGTGCCAGCAGCTCCTCGGGGGAGGGCCGGGGTGGCTACACCTTC
CASSSSGEGRGGYTF
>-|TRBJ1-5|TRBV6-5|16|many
TGTGCCAGCAGTTACTCGAGGGCAGGGAGCAATCAGCCCCAGCATTTT
CASSYSRAGSNQPQHF
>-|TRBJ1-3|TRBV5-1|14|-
TGCGCCAGCAGCTTGGGCGGTGACGGAAACACCATATATTTT
CASSLGGDGNTIYF
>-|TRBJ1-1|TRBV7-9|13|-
TGTGCCAGCGGATTGAGGGAGAACACTGAAGCTTTCTTT
CASGLRENTEAFF
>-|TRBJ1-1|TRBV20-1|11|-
TGCAGTGCTCTTAGTTTCACTGAAGCTTTCTTT
CSALSFTEAFF
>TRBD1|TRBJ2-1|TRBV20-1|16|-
TGCAGTGCTAGAGTCCTCGGACAGGGGGCGAGGAATGAGCAGTTCTTC
CSARVLGQGARNEQFF
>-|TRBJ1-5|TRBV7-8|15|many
TGTGCCTCCTCGGTCGGTCCGTATAGCAATCAGCCCCAGCATTTT
CASSVGPYSNQPQHF
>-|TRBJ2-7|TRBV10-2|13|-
TGCGCCAGCAGCCAAGGGACCTCGGAGGAGCAGTACTTC
CASSQGTSEEQYF
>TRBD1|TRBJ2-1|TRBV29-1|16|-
TGCAGCGTTGGTGGGTTTCGGGACAGCCACAACAATGAGCAGTTCTTC
CSVGGFRDSHNNEQFF
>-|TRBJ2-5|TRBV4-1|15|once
TGCGCCAGCAGCCAGTATCAGGGTTGGCAAGAGACCCAGTACTTC
CASSQYQGWQETQYF
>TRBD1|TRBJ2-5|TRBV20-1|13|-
TGCAGTGCCCCGGGACAGGGGTTGGGGACCCAGTACTTC
CSAPGQGLGTQYF
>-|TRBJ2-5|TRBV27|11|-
TGTGCCAGCGGGGGAGGCGAGACCCAGTACTTC
CASGGGETQYF
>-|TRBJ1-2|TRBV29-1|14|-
TGCAGCAGCCAAGGACAGTTGCCGTGCTATGGCTACACCTTC
CSSQGQLPCYGYTF
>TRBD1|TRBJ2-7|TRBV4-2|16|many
TGTGCCAGCAGCCAATCCGACAGGGAAGTGAGGTCCGAGCAGTACTTC
CASSQSDREVRSEQYF
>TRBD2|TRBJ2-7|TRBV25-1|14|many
TGTGCCAGCGGCCACGGGGGGATACCCTACGAGCAGTACTTC
CASGHGGIPYEQYF
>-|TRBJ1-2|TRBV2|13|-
TGTGCCAGCAGTGCAACGGCTACGCGCGGCTACACCTTC
CASSATATRGYTF
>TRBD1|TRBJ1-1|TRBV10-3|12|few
TGTGCCACGGGACAGAAAAACACTGAAGCTTTCTTT
CATGQKNTEAFF
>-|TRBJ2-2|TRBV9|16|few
TGTGCCAGCAGCGTAGAAGGAGGGCTGCAGACCGGGGAGCTGTTTTTT
CASSVEGGLQTGELFF
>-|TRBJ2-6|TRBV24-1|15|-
TGTGCCACCAGTGAATCAGGATCTGGGGCCAACGTCCTGACTTTC
CATSESGSGANVLTF
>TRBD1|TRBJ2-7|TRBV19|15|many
TGTGCCAGTAGTTTGCTGACAGGGCCCACCTACGAGCAGTACTTC
CASSLLTGPTYEQYF
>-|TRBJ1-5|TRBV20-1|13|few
TGCAGTGCTAGAGCCGGGGGCAATCAGCCCCAGCATTTT
CSARAGGNQPQHF
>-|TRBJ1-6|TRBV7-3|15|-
TGTGCCAGCAGCTTGGCAGGGACCTATAATTCACCCCTCCACTTT
CASSLAGTYNSPLHF
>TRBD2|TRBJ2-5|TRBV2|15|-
TGTGCCAGCCTAGGACTAGCGGGGAGGCAGGAGACCCAGTACTTC
CASLGLAGRQETQYF
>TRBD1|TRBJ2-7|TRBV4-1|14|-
TGCGCCAGCAGTTCGGACAGGGAATTAACCGAGCAGTACTTC
CASSSDRELTEQYF
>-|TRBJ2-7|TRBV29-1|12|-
TGCAGCGTTGGATCCGTGTCCTACGAGCAGTACTTC
CSVGSVSYEQYF
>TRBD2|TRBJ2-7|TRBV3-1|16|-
TGTGCCAGCAGCCCTACTGGACTAGCGGCCTCCTACGAGCAGTACTTC
CASSPTGLAASYEQYF
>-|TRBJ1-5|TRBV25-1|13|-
TGTGCCAGCAGTGAATATAACGGGGGGCCCCAGCATTTT
CASSEYNGGPQHF
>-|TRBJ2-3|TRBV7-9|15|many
TGTGCCAGCAGCTTAGTGACAGGCCGGGTAGATACGCAGTATTTT
CASSLVTGRVDTQYF
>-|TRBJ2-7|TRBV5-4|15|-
TGTGCCAGCAGCAGGATGCAGGGGAGCTCCTACGAGCAGTACTTC
CASSRMQGSSYEQYF
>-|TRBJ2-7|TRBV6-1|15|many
TGTGCCAGCAGGGAAAGAGGACAAAGAGACTACGAGCAGTACTTC
CASRERGQRDYEQYF
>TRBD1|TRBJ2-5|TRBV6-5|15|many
TGTGCCAGCAAACCGGGACAGGCCCACCAAGAGACCCAGTACTTC
CASKPGQAHQETQYF
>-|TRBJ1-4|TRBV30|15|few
TGTGCCTGGAGGGTACAGGGAGTTTATGGTGAAAAACTGTTTTTT
CAWRVQGVYGEKLFF
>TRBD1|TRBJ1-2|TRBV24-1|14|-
TGTGCCACCAGTGACTCGACAGGGCTCGGTGGCTACACCTTC
CATSDSTGLGGYTF
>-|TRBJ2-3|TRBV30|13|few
TGTGCCTGGAGTCGGGGACCCCCAGATACGCAGTATTTT
CAWSRGPPDTQYF
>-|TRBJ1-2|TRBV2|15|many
TGTGCCAGCAGTGAAAAGTCAGGGGTCGGCTATGGCTACACCTTC
CASSEKSGVGYGYTF
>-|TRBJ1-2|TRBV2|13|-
TGTGCCAGCAGGGAACAGGATGCCGGGGGCTACACCTTC
CASREQDAGGYTF